The clone carrying this T cell receptor beta chain was detected only a few times. The antigen is undetermined. Germline V gene lookup returns CDR1 DFQATT and CDR2 SNEGSKA (reference sequence). The CDR3 has 11 residues. Trimming shortened V by 5 bases and J by 5 bases, and 9 bases separated the two germline ends. This sample was included in a study of post-analysis software for immune sequencing data. Study-wide results and caveats: A handful of TRBV segments were significantly more frequent in patients than in controls. TRBV5-6, TRBV5-1 and TRBV20-1 were among these segments.

TCR beta cDNA libraries had unique molecular identifiers. TCRdb reprocessed the PCR reads with MiXCR, giving one entry per CDR3 protein. Of about 540,000 distinct CDR3 sequences in the sample, roughly 34% are singletons; the top ten hold about 5.6%. This chain connects TRBV20-1 to TRBJ2-5, with D possibly being TRBD2 (5 bases). Source material: blood. This clonotype was obtained from a girl aged 2-17 years with multiple sclerosis. Written as DNA, the CDR3 is TGCAGTGCTCCGGGAAGTGAGACCCAGTACTTC. Its translation: CSAPGSETQYF.